This T cell receptor beta chain was identified in a study of cytomegalovirus exposure and HLA in healthy donors. Study outcomes and limitations: The sole available immune exposure information was CMV serostatus.

PCR employed 60 Vbeta and 13 Jbeta primers. Method: immunoSEQ multiplex PCR; TCRdb's copy keeps in-frame clones and lacks some. The repertoire consists of some 98,000 clones, with 75% to 80% occurring once and the leading ten covering roughly 7.1%. This CDR3 contains 14 residues. CDR1 and CDR2 from the germline V gene are SEHNR and FQNEAQ (reference sequence). With V trimmed by 1 base and J by 2 bases, 1 base remained unmatched. About this clone itself: Its antigen is currently unknown.

This TCR was recovered from a female donor in good health and CMV-seronegative. The genes are TRBV7-9 and TRBJ2-5; 7 positions match TRBD2. Sequenced material: PBMCs. The CDR3 DNA sequence: TGTGCCAGCAGCTTAGGGACTAGTCAAGAGACCCAGTACTTC. Translated: CASSLGTSQETQYF.